The 22 T cell receptor beta chains reported below all come from one sample, sequenced in a study of blood T cell repertoires in COVID-19. Measured with immunoSEQ multiplex PCR; TCRdb has only the in-frame clones, and not every one. This table holds about 150,000 clones, approximately 82% found once. The sample consisted of peripheral blood. Source of these receptors: a human donor with acute or convalescent COVID-19. The donor label of this sample is uncertain.

The chain couples TRBV5-1 to TRBJ1-1; D perhaps matches TRBD1 (6 bases). Trimming cost V 3 bases and J 2 bases, with 14 bases left between them. CDR3 size: 15 residues. The germline CDR1 and CDR2 sequences are SGHRS and YFSETQ. CDR3 coding DNA: TGCGCCAGCAGCTCGACATTACAGGGAAACACTGAAGCTTTCTTT. Residues: CASSSTLQGNTEAFF.

This clone occurred once. Here the CDR3 reads CASSPQGNTEAFF. In DNA form, the CDR3 reads TGTGCCAGCAGCCCACAGGGAAACACTGAAGCTTTCTTT. The V and J genes are TRBV7-2 and TRBJ1-1; a weak D match, TRBD1 (6 bases). Germline V gene lookup returns CDR1 SGHTA and CDR2 FQGNSA. The CDR3 is made up of 13 amino acids. V was clipped by 5 bases and J by 2 bases, with 9 bases between them.

V is TRBV18 and J is TRBJ2-7, with TRBD2 matching 7 bases. Per the germline V gene, CDR1 is KGHSH and CDR2 is LQKENI. V shed 3 bases and J 6 bases; nucleotides not matched to a gene: 11. The CDR3 spans 15 residues. The CDR3 bases are TGTGCCAGCTCACCTCCCCGGACTAGGAGTACCGAGCAGTACTTC. This translates into CASSPPRTRSTEQYF.

This clone was counted once. The chain couples TRBV3-1 (or the pseudogene TRBV3-2) to TRBJ1-1; no firm D call. The V end was cut by 4 bases, the J end by 6 bases, with 12 bases between. This CDR3 has 13 amino acids. CDR1 is LGHDT and CDR2 is YNNKEL in the germline V gene (reference sequence). CDR3 protein: CASSPRRYAEAFF. The CDR3 coding sequence is TGTGCCAGCAGCCCCCGCAGATACGCTGAAGCTTTCTTT.

A few counts support this clone. The V and J genes are TRBV5-8 and TRBJ2-7; a possible D gene is TRBD1 (6 bases). Trimming took 6 bases from V and 6 from J, leaving 16 bases between them. CDR1 is SGHTS, CDR2 YDEGEE, per germline. This CDR3 is built from 13 residues. DNA of the CDR3: TGTGCCAGCAACCCAGGGGACGGCCGCGAGCAGTACTTC. Translation gives CASNPGDGREQYF.

The chain links TRBV6-5 to TRBJ2-5; tentative D call: TRBD1 (5 bases). Trimming left V 0 bases short and J 5 bases short, with 13 bases between. Germline assignment: CDR1 MNHEY and CDR2 SVGAGI. This CDR3 is built from 15 residues. The CDR3 DNA follows: TGTGCCAGCAGTTACTCGGGGCAGTTGGGCGAGACCCAGTACTTC. Translation: CASSYSGQLGETQYF.

Only one count was recorded for this clone. The chain couples TRBV5-1 to TRBJ1-3; weak D call: TRBD1 (6 bases). V lost 2 bases, J lost 1 base, and 10 bases lay in between. CDR1 SGHRS and CDR2 YFSETQ come from the germline V gene. The CDR3 sequence is 15 residues long. The CDR3, as DNA: TGCGCCAGCAGCTTAGATACAGGGTCTGGAAACACCATATATTTT. Translating gives CASSLDTGSGNTIYF.

The table lists this clone with a count of one. The V and J genes are TRBV19 and TRBJ1-2; 7 bases are a match to TRBD1. Germline V gene lookup returns CDR1 LNHDA and CDR2 SQIVND (reference sequence). The V segment lost 3 bases and the J segment 4 bases; nucleotides outside the gene matches: 11. There are 16 residues in the CDR3. This CDR3 is CASSILRDSLIYGYTF. In DNA, the CDR3 is TGTGCCAGTAGTATCCTGCGGGACAGCCTAATCTATGGCTACACCTTC.

This chain links TRBV7-2 with TRBJ1-3, with TRBD1 as a possible D gene (5 bases). Trimming pared 2 bases from V and 2 bases from J, leaving 10 bases between. The CDR3 is 15 residues long. The germline CDR1 and CDR2 sequences are SGHTA and FQGNSA. DNA of the CDR3: TGTGCCAGCAGCTTAAAATGGGGGGCTGGAAACACCATATATTTT. Translating gives CASSLKWGAGNTIYF.

This clone was seen just once. The rearrangement joins TRBV7-2 to TRBJ1-2, with TRBD1 matching 8 bases. CDR1 SGHTA and CDR2 FQGNSA come from the germline V gene. The CDR3 spans 14 residues. After removal of 3 bases from V and 4 bases from J, the junction contained 4 bases not matched to a gene. CDR3 coding DNA: TGTGCCAGCAGCTTGTCGACAGGGGCCTATGGCTACACCTTC. Translating it yields CASSLSTGAYGYTF.

The rearrangement joins TRBV5-1 to TRBJ2-3; 9 positions match TRBD1. The junction had 7 bases not matched to a gene; V was cut back by 4 bases and J by 4 bases. This CDR3 is 15 amino acids long. Germline-derived CDR1 and CDR2 are SGHRS and YFSETQ. CDR3 protein: CASSPSGTGSDTQYF. In nucleotides, the CDR3 is TGCGCCAGCAGCCCCTCAGGGACAGGGTCAGATACGCAGTATTTT.

This clone was recorded only once. The V gene is TRBV25-1, the J gene TRBJ1-5; D is possibly TRBD1 (5 bases). Trimming removed 1 base at V and 10 bases at J, with 14 bases between. The CDR3 is 14 residues long. Germline V gene sequence: CDR1 MGHDK, CDR2 SYGVNS. The CDR3: CASSEWGNEVPQHF. The CDR3 DNA sequence: TGTGCCAGCAGTGAATGGGGCAATGAGGTCCCCCAGCATTTT.

This clone was counted a few times. V is TRBV7-2 and J is TRBJ1-3, with D possibly matching TRBD1 (6 bases). Germline-derived CDR1 and CDR2 are SGHTA and FQGNSA. The CDR3 consists of 16 residues. Trimming cost V 1 base and J 0 bases, with 10 bases left between them. The CDR3 DNA reads TGTGCCAGCAGCTTAGTGGGGGCCAGCTCTGGAAACACCATATATTTT. Its translation is CASSLVGASSGNTIYF.

J is TRBJ1-6 and V is TRBV5-1; D perhaps matches TRBD1 (5 bases). Germline CDR1 SGHRS, CDR2 YFSETQ. CDR3 length: 14 residues. V lost 0 bases, J lost 7 bases, and 8 bases lay in between. The CDR3 DNA sequence: TGCGCCAGCAGCTTGGACGCAGGGAATTCACCCCTCCACTTT. Translation: CASSLDAGNSPLHF.

This sequence joins TRBV12-3 or TRBV12-4 and TRBJ1-2; D may be TRBD1 (5 bases). V shed 5 bases and J shed 4 bases, with 8 bases lying between them. This CDR3 is built from 12 residues. The CDR3 reads CASSPGGYGYTF. CDR3 DNA: TGTGCCAGCAGTCCGGGGGGCTATGGCTACACCTTC.

The chain is built from TRBV25-1 and TRBJ1-2; D gene unclear. The CDR3 loop spans 14 amino acids. Trimming cost V 6 bases and J 4 bases, with 15 bases left between them. From germline, CDR1 is MGHDK and CDR2 SYGVNS. The CDR3 loop reads CASSKGLGVYGYTF. The CDR3 nucleotides are TGTGCCAGCAGCAAAGGGCTCGGGGTCTATGGCTACACCTTC.

This clone was detected once. The gene calls are TRBV11-2 and TRBJ2-5; the match to TRBD2 covers 7 bases. Looked up from germline, CDR1 is SGHAT and CDR2 is FQNNGV. V was clipped by 4 bases and J by 9 bases; unmatched bases: 2. The CDR3 is 11 amino acids. CDR3 DNA: TGTGCCAGCAGCTCGGGGGGTCCCCAGTACTTC. Protein sequence: CASSSGGPQYF.

CDR3 nucleotide sequence: TGTGCCATCAGTCAACAGACAGGGGGCCGGTCCACTGAAGCTTTCTTT. Its protein product is CAISQQTGGRSTEAFF. V usage is TRBV10-3 and J usage is TRBJ1-1; 10 nucleotides agree with TRBD1. The trim removed 5 bases at V and 4 bases at J, leaving 10 bases unmatched. The CDR3 covers 16 residues. Per the germline V gene, CDR1 is ENHRY and CDR2 is SYGVKD.

This clone has more than one count but fewer than ten. The rearrangement links TRBV6-4 to TRBJ1-1; 7 bases are shared with TRBD1. V shed 10 bases, J shed 3 bases, and the junction held 5 bases outside the gene matches. This CDR3 comprises 12 residues. Per germline, CDR1 MRHNA and CDR2 SNTAGT. As DNA, the CDR3 is TGTGCCACCTACGGACAGGACACTGAAGCTTTCTTT. Translating it yields CATYGQDTEAFF.

The genes are TRBV7-2 and TRBJ1-1, with a possible D match to TRBD1 (5 bases). V lost 6 bases, J lost 0 bases, and 11 bases lay in between. Looked up from germline, CDR1 is SGHTA and CDR2 is FQGNSA. CDR3 length equals 14 residues. The DNA for the CDR3 is TGTGCCAGCAGTCCAGGGATTGTGAACACTGAAGCTTTCTTT. It translates to CASSPGIVNTEAFF.

This chain uses TRBV19 with TRBJ1-5; TRBD1 is a possible D gene (5 bases). Germline values: CDR1 LNHDA, CDR2 SQIVND (reference sequence). This CDR3 has 15 residues. V lost 5 bases, J lost 6 bases, and 17 bases lay in between. The CDR3 reads CASSSSGGGGQPQHF. Here the CDR3 DNA reads TGTGCCAGTAGTTCCTCGGGGGGAGGAGGTCAGCCCCAGCATTTT.

This CDR3 is CSVEDSGQGKNYGYTF. The CDR3 DNA follows: TGCAGCGTTGAAGATTCGGGACAGGGAAAAAACTATGGCTACACCTTC. The chain uses TRBV29-1 and TRBJ1-2; the match to TRBD1 covers 9 bases. The CDR3 contains 16 residues. Germline V gives CDR1 SQVTM, CDR2 ANQGSEA. The J segment lost 2 bases and the V segment lost 0 bases, leaving 7 bases of the junction unmatched.